This record looks at one TCR beta chain sequence and its context. The antigen is undetermined. After template switching added a universal primer site, the resulting cDNA carried unique molecular identifiers. TCRdb passed the 5' RACE reads through MiXCR, listing each CDR3 protein once. The sample holds around 960,000 distinct CDR3 sequences; 9% to 15% are singletons and the top ten take 1.5% to 2%. These data come from a study of identical twins. Study-wide results and caveats: Diverse VJ usage suggested most zero-insertion clonotypes were not invariant T cells. Not following the same donors, the study drew its conclusions from cross-sectional statistical analysis.

Unmatched junction bases numbered 9, after V lost 6 bases and J lost 1 base. From germline, CDR1 is MNHNS and CDR2 SASEGT. This CDR3 contains 15 residues. Separately, the same data were catalogued under a study of yellow fever vaccine responses in identical twins. That investigation notes: Twins reportedly mounted vaccine T cell responses that seemed partly convergent, partly personalized.

The sequenced sample consisted of PBMCs. The V gene is TRBV6-1, the J gene TRBJ2-7; 7 positions agree with TRBD1. This receptor was taken from a woman between 18 and 30 years old in good health. This CDR3 is CASSRGTASSYEQYF. DNA of the CDR3: TGTGCCAGCAGCCGTGGGACAGCCTCATCCTACGAGCAGTACTTC.